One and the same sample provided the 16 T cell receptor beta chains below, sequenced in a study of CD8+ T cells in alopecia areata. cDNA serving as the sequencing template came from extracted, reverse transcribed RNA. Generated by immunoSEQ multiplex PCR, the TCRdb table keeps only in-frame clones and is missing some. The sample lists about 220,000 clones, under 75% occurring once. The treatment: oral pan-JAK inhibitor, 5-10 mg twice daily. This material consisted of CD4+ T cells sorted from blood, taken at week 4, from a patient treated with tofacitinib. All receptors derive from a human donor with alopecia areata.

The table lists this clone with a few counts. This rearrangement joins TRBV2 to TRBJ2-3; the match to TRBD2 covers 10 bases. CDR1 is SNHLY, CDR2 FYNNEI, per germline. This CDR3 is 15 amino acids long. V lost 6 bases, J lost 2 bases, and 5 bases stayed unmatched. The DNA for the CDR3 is TGTGCCAGCAGGGAACTAGCGGGGCACACAGATACGCAGTATTTT. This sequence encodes CASRELAGHTDTQYF. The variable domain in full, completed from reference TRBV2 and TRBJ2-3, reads EPEVTQTPSHQVTQMGQEVILRCVPISNHLYFYWYRQILGQKVEFLVSFYNNEISEKSEIFDDQFSVERPDGSNFTLKIRSTKLEDSAMYFCASRELAGHTDTQYFGPGTRLTVL.

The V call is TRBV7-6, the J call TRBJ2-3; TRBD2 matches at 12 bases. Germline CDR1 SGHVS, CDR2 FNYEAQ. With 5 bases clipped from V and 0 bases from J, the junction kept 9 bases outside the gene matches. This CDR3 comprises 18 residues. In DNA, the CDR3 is TGTGCCAGCAGCCCTCTGACTAGCGGGGGTGCTAGCACAGATACGCAGTATTTT. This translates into CASSPLTSGGASTDTQYF.

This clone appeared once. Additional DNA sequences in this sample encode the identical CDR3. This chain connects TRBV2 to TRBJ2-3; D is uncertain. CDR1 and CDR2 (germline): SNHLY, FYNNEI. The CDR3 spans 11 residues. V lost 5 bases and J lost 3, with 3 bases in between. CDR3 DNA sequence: TGTGCCAGCAGTCCGACAGATACGCAGTATTTT. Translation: CASSPTDTQYF.

For the CDR3, the DNA is TGTGCCAGCAGCCCGGACAGGCGCAAAACCTACGAGCAGTACTTC. Amino acid sequence: CASSPDRRKTYEQYF. The chain recombines TRBV2 with TRBJ2-7; 7 positions agree with TRBD1. CDR3 length: 15 residues. After removal of 6 bases from V and 2 bases from J, the junction contained 10 bases not matched to a gene. The germline V gene encodes CDR1 SNHLY and CDR2 FYNNEI.

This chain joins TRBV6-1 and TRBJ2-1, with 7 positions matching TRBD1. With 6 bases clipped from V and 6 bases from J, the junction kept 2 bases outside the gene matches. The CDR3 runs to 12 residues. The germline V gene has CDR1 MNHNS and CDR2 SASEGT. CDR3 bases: TGTGCCAGCAGAAGACAGGGCAATGAGCAGTTCTTC. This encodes CASRRQGNEQFF.

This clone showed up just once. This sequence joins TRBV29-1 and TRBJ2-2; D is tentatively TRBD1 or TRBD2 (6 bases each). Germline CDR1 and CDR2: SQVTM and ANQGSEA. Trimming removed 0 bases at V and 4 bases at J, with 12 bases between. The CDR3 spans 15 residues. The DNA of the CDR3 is TGCAGCGTTGAAGATCAGTCGGGGGCCACCGGGGAGCTGTTTTTT. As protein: CSVEDQSGATGELFF.

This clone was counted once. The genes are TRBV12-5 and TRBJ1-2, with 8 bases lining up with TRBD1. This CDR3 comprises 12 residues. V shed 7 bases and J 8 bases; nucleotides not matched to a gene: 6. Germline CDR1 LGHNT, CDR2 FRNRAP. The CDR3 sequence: CASAFDRGGYTF. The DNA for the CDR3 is TGTGCTAGTGCCTTCGACAGGGGAGGCTACACCTTC.

CDR3 in amino acids: CASSQERFGVQDTEAFF. The CDR3 bases are TGCGCCAGCAGCCAAGAACGATTTGGAGTCCAGGACACTGAAGCTTTCTTT. The chain couples TRBV4-3 to TRBJ1-1; D is undetermined. The CDR3 has 17 amino acids. Trimming removed 0 bases from V and 3 bases from J, with 17 bases in between. Looked up from germline, CDR1 is LGHNA and CDR2 is YSLEER.

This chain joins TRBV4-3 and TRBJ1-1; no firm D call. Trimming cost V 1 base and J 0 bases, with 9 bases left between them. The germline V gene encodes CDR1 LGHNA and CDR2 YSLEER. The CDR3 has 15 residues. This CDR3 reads CASSQVGPVNTEAFF. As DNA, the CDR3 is TGCGCCAGCAGCCAAGTCGGGCCCGTGAACACTGAAGCTTTCTTT.

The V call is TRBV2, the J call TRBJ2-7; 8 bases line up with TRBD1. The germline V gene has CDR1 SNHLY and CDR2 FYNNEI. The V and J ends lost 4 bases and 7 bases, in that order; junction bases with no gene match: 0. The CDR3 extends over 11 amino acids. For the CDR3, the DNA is TGTGCCAGCAGTGGACAGGGGGAGCAGTACTTC. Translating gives CASSGQGEQYF.

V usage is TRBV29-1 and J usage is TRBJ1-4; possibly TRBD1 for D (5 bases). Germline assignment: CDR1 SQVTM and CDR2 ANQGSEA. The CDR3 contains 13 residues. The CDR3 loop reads CALRRGVEEKLFF. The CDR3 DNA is TGCGCCCTCAGAAGGGGAGTGGAGGAAAAACTGTTTTTT.

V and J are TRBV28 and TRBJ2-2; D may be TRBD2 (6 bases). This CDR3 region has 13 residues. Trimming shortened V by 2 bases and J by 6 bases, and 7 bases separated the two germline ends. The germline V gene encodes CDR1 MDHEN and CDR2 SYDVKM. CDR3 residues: CASSLGDSGELFF. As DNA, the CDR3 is TGTGCCAGCAGTTTAGGGGACTCCGGGGAGCTGTTTTTT.

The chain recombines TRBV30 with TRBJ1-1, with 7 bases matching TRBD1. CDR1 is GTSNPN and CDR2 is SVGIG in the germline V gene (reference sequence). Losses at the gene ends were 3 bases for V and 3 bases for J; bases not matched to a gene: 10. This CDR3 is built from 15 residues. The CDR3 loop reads CAWRERGGLYTEAFF. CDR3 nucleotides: TGTGCCTGGAGGGAACGAGGGGGCTTGTACACTGAAGCTTTCTTT.

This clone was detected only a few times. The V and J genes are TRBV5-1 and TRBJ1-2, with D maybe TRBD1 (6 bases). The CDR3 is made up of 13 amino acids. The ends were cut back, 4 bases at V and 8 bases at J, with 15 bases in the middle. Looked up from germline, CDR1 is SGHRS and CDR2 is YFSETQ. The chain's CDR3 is CASSPDSRGGYTF. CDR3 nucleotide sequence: TGCGCCAGCAGCCCGGACAGTAGAGGCGGCTACACCTTC.

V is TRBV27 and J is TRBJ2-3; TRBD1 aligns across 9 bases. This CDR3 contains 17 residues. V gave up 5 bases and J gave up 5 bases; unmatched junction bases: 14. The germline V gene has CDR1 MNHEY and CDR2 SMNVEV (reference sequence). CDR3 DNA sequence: TGTGCCAGCAGTGTCTTAACAGGGGGCGCGTCGGTAGATACGCAGTATTTT. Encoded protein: CASSVLTGGASVDTQYF.

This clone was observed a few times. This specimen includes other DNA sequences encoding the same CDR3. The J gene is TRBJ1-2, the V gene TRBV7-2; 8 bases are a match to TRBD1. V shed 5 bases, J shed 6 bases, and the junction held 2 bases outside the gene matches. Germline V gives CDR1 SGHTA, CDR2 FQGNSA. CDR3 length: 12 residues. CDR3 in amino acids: CASSPTGDGYTF. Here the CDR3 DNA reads TGTGCCAGCAGCCCGACAGGGGATGGCTACACCTTC.